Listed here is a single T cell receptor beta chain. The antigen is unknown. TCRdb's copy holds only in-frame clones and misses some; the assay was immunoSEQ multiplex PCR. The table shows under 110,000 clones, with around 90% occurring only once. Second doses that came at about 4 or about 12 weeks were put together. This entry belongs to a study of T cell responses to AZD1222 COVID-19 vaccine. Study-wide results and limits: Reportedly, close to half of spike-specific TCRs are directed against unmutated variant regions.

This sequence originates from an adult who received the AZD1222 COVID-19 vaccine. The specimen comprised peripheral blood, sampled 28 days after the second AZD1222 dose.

This chain's CDR3 is CASSVGQGAAGYEQYF. The CDR3 DNA reads as TGTGCCAGCAGCGTCGGACAGGGGGCCGCTGGGTACGAGCAGTACTTC. The V and J genes are TRBV7-8 and TRBJ2-7, with 11 nucleotides matching TRBD1. V shed 5 bases and J 4 bases; nucleotides not matched to a gene: 10. This CDR3 contains 16 residues. Germline lookup yields CDR1 SGHVS and CDR2 FQNEAQ.